This is a list of T cell receptor beta chains from one sample in a study of T-cell memory formation after mild COVID-19. TCRdb fed the 5' RACE reads into MiXCR, producing one record per CDR3 protein. The sample consists of about 44,000 distinct CDR3 sequences, about 7.3% of them appearing once. Sequencing used PBMCs or a T cell subset sorted from them (not recorded which). All receptors come from a man younger than 35 who had mild COVID-19 (a few samples of this study predate the infection). Cell type and time point are not known. Each CDR3 is given with its conserved first and last residue.

j_gene	v_gene	CDR3aa
TRBJ2-3	TRBV4-3	CASSQERQGAILLDTQYF
TRBJ1-5	TRBV10-3	CAISPDRASPNQPQHF
TRBJ2-1	TRBV5-3	CARSFSGEQFF
TRBJ2-2	TRBV4-1	CASSQRDSGGTGELFF
TRBJ1-2	TRBV2	CASSGQGYGYTF
TRBJ2-1	TRBV6-2/TRBV6-3	CASSYDRSNNEQFF
TRBJ1-4	TRBV5-1	CASSLQEGGANEKLFF
TRBJ2-2	TRBV7-9	CASSLRYPISGANTGELFF
TRBJ2-2	TRBV6-2/TRBV6-3	CASSPVVTNTGELFF
TRBJ2-1	TRBV9	CASSVETAPYNEQFF
TRBJ2-5	TRBV10-3	CAISEPYRGLKETQYF
TRBJ2-5	TRBV5-1	CASSTGGNQETQYF
TRBJ2-5	TRBV4-3	CASSLTDQETQYF
TRBJ2-4	TRBV5-1	CASSDDMGNIQYF
TRBJ1-3	TRBV9	CASSVDPAGNTIYF
TRBJ1-1	TRBV6-6	CATHGAGGTEAFF
TRBJ2-7	TRBV29-1	CSVVGSGTYEQYF
TRBJ2-6	TRBV28	CASKENPGANVLTF
TRBJ1-6	TRBV6-1	CASSEVFWDSPLHF
TRBJ2-5	TRBV6-1	CASSDWTGGEETQYF
TRBJ2-1	TRBV20-1	CSALGPTPLINEQFF
TRBJ2-7	TRBV4-1	CASSQVLGEQYF
TRBJ1-4	TRBV20-1	CSARAPAEKLFF
TRBJ1-1	TRBV10-3	CAISDQGRGEAFF
TRBJ2-2	TRBV7-2	CASPSGTSNTGELFF
TRBJ2-7	TRBV30	CAWTTEAYEQYF
TRBJ1-6	TRBV6-1	CASSAGGGGSPLHF
TRBJ1-6	TRBV7-2	CASSSYNSPLHF
TRBJ2-2	TRBV12-3/TRBV12-4	CASSFVGPLTGELFF
TRBJ2-4	TRBV7-2	CASSLGSAKNIQYF
TRBJ1-1	TRBV18	CASSPFIGRGNTEAFF
TRBJ1-2	TRBV5-1	CASSLGTGDVRRGYTF
TRBJ2-2	TRBV28	CASSLGGAATGELFF
TRBJ1-1	TRBV6-5	CASSYKTGGVLTEAFF
TRBJ2-3	TRBV6-5	CASSYRTGSTDTQYF
TRBJ2-5	TRBV5-1	CASSLLAGDETQYF
TRBJ2-4	TRBV12-5	CASGDRDVKNIQYF
TRBJ2-5	TRBV7-8	CASRPNLMGGTQYF
TRBJ1-1	TRBV5-1	CASSLGDTEAFF
TRBJ1-1	TRBV27	CASSLGFGGMNTEAFF
TRBJ2-5	TRBV5-5	CASSLGSQETQYF
TRBJ2-5	TRBV5-1	CASSLEGLGETQYF
TRBJ1-2	TRBV6-5	CASRGYLGDGYTF
TRBJ2-7	TRBV3-1	CASSLSTSYEQYF
TRBJ2-4	TRBV4-3	CASSPTRRLAKNIQYF
TRBJ2-3	TRBV5-1	CASSTEGSDTQYF
TRBJ2-7	TRBV6-2/TRBV6-3	CASSWTIFEQYF
TRBJ2-1	TRBV18	CASSPFTSGSTSYNEQFF
TRBJ2-5	TRBV12-3/TRBV12-4	CASSRRETQYF
TRBJ2-2	TRBV5-5	CASSLWILNTGELFF